This is a list of T cell receptor beta chains from one sample in a study of early T cells in non-severe SARS-CoV-2 infection. TCRdb reprocessed the 5' RACE reads with MiXCR, giving one entry per CDR3 protein. The sample includes about 56,000 distinct CDR3 sequences, approximately 15% seen only once; the top ten take about 4%. Sequenced here: whole blood, sampled at baseline. These receptors all stem from an adult who was a healthcare worker with PCR-confirmed SARS-CoV-2 infection or an uninfected control (not recorded which). Each CDR3 is given with its conserved first and last residue. D genes are given only for firm matches. Not all rows give a size; the values are once, few, many and, for expanded clones, a class.

D gene	J gene	V gene	clone size	CDR3 length	CDR3 DNA	CDR3 protein
-	TRBJ2-7	TRBV12-3/TRBV12-4	few	15	TGTGCCAGCACCACAGATCCTGCGGACGTCTACGAGCAGTACTTC	CASTTDPADVYEQYF
-	TRBJ2-7	TRBV18	medium-sized	13	TGTGCCAGCTCTACAGGGCCCCTCGGGGAGCAGTACTTC	CASSTGPLGEQYF
-	TRBJ1-3	TRBV9	-	14	TGTGCCAGCAGCGCCCCTCACTCTGGAAACACCATATATTTT	CASSAPHSGNTIYF
TRBD1	TRBJ1-5	TRBV28	many	15	TGTGCCAGCAGTTCTTCCGGGACAGGTTATCAGCCCCAGCATTTT	CASSSSGTGYQPQHF
TRBD2	TRBJ2-1	TRBV29-1	-	18	TGCAGCGTTGAAGACCGGGGTAGCGGGAAGATCTCCTACAATGAGCAGTTCTTC	CSVEDRGSGKISYNEQFF
TRBD1	TRBJ1-6	TRBV6-5	-	15	TGTGCCAGCAGTTACCGAGGACAGGGGAATCCACCCCTCCACTTT	CASSYRGQGNPPLHF
TRBD2	TRBJ2-2	TRBV5-1	-	17	TGCGCCAGCAGCTTGTCTCCCCTAGCGGGAGTGACCGGGGAGCTGTTTTTT	CASSLSPLAGVTGELFF
-	TRBJ2-4	TRBV7-9	few	14	TGTGCCAGCAGCCCCAAGCTAGCCAAAAACATTCAGTACTTC	CASSPKLAKNIQYF
TRBD1	TRBJ2-2	TRBV4-1	few	18	TGCGCCAGCAGCCCGGTCCCCGGACAGGGACGACCGGCCGGGGAGCTGTTTTTT	CASSPVPGQGRPAGELFF
TRBD2	TRBJ2-5	TRBV2	many	13	TGTGCCAGCAAACGGGAGGGCCGGGAGACCCAGTACTTC	CASKREGRETQYF
TRBD2	TRBJ2-5	TRBV30	-	13	TGTGCCTGGAGTGTAGCGGGAGGAGAGACCCAGTACTTC	CAWSVAGGETQYF
-	TRBJ2-5	TRBV28	few	14	TGTGCCAGCAGTCGACTAGAGTACCAAGAGACCCAGTACTTC	CASSRLEYQETQYF
-	TRBJ1-1	TRBV5-1	-	14	TGCGCCAGCCAAAGGGCCCCCTCGGTGGCTGAAGCTTTCTTT	CASQRAPSVAEAFF
-	TRBJ1-2	TRBV5-1	few	14	TGCGCCAGCAGCTTGGTGGCAGGGTTGTCTGGCTACACCTTC	CASSLVAGLSGYTF
TRBD2	TRBJ2-2	TRBV3-1	-	17	TGTGCCAGCAGCCAAGTAACACTAGCGGGAGGGACCGGGGAGCTGTTTTTT	CASSQVTLAGGTGELFF
-	TRBJ2-7	TRBV7-2	-	12	TGTGCCAGCAGCTTAAGCAGAAGCGAGCAGTACTTC	CASSLSRSEQYF
TRBD1	TRBJ2-5	TRBV20-1	-	15	TGCAGTGCTAGAGCGCCCGAACAGGGGACAGAGACCCAGTACTTC	CSARAPEQGTETQYF
TRBD2	TRBJ2-7	TRBV20-1	-	14	TGCAGTGCTAGAGAGGGAGGGGTAGGCTACGAGCAGTACTTC	CSAREGGVGYEQYF
TRBD1	TRBJ1-1	TRBV6-2/TRBV6-3	-	15	TGTGCCAGCAGTTACTCGGCAGGGGGAACACTGAGAGCTTTCTTT	CASSYSAGGTLRAFF
-	TRBJ2-2	TRBV27	few	16	TGTGCCAGCAGTAAATGGACCGCTCGGGGGACCGGGGAGCTGTTTTTT	CASSKWTARGTGELFF
-	TRBJ1-1	TRBV20-1	many	13	TGCAGTGCTACGGGAGGGGGGAACACTGAAGCTTTCTTT	CSATGGGNTEAFF
-	TRBJ2-7	TRBV7-9	few	13	TGTGCCAGCAGCGTAAGGCGGGACCACGAGCAGTACTTC	CASSVRRDHEQYF
-	TRBJ1-4	TRBV14	-	14	TGTGCCAGCAGCCAAGATCAAGGTTTCGAAAAACTGTTTTTT	CASSQDQGFEKLFF
-	TRBJ2-1	TRBV7-6	few	15	TGTGCCAGCAGCGTTACTGGGAGCTCCTACAATGAGCAGTTCTTC	CASSVTGSSYNEQFF
TRBD2	TRBJ2-1	TRBV28	-	17	TGTGCCAGCACTAGCGGGGGGGATATCCTCTCCTACAATGAGCAGTTCTTC	CASTSGGDILSYNEQFF
-	TRBJ1-3	TRBV3-1	-	15	TGTGCCAGCACCTCAGGGGCAGGAGCTGGAAACACCATATATTTT	CASTSGAGAGNTIYF
-	TRBJ2-2	TRBV6-6	few	16	TGTGCCAGCAGTTACTCCCACAGGGGGGGTTCCGGGGAGCTGTTTTTT	CASSYSHRGGSGELFF
TRBD2	TRBJ2-3	TRBV20-1	many	13	TGCAGTGCTGGAGGGACTATCGGGGGTACGCAGTATTTT	CSAGGTIGGTQYF